One T cell receptor (beta chain) is described in this entry. One entry per CDR3 protein, called by TCRdb with MiXCR from the 5' RACE reads. The sample lists under 250,000 distinct CDR3 sequences, approximately 12% occurring once. The germline V and J ends were trimmed by 0 bases and 5 bases, with 16 bases remaining between them. This CDR3 comprises 15 residues. Germline V gene lookup returns CDR1 DFQATT and CDR2 SNEGSKA (reference sequence). This sample stems from a study of CD8 T cells in ankylosing spondylitis. The chain is built from TRBV20-1 and TRBJ2-5; D unresolved. This receptor was taken from a male donor with ankylosing spondylitis or in good health (not recorded which). Source material: blood, either unsorted or a sorted T cell fraction (not recorded which). In DNA, the CDR3 is TGCAGTGCTAGAGATTTAGGGCAGTCGAGGGAGACCCAGTACTTC. As protein: CSARDLGQSRETQYF.